This T cell receptor (beta chain) was recorded in a study of CD8 T cells in Susac syndrome. Study observations and caveats: As the study acknowledged, the number of individuals in its TCR sequencing and HLA analysis was relatively small. The authors found no clonal expansion in Susac syndrome CD4+ T cell repertoires.

Sequencing of TCR beta drew on CD8+ and CD4+ T cells from blood. The germline gives CDR1 SEHNR, CDR2 FQNEAQ (reference sequence). Trimming cost V 5 bases and J 0 bases, with 16 bases left between them. This CDR3 has 17 amino acids. An input of roughly 0.5 to 1 ug of RNA was subjected to reverse transcription using random hexamers. One entry per CDR3 protein results from TCRdb running MiXCR on the immunoSEQ multiplex PCR reads. This repertoire shows some 180,000 distinct CDR3 sequences, around 94% found once; its top ten account for 0.09% to 0.1%. Remarks on this clonotype: Antigen unknown.

The genes are TRBV7-9 and TRBJ1-4, with a tentative D call TRBD1 (6 bases). The sequenced sample consisted of CD4+ T cells from PBMCs. The sequence was obtained from a human donor with Susac syndrome. The chain's CDR3 is CASSADPRQATNEKLFF. DNA of the CDR3: TGTGCCAGCAGCGCGGACCCCCGACAGGCAACTAATGAAAAACTGTTTTTT. The full variable domain, its missing parts supplied by reference TRBV7-9 and TRBJ1-4, is DTGVSQNPRHKITKRGQNVTFRCDPISEHNRLYWYRQTLGQGPEFLTYFQNEAQLEKSRLLSDRFSAERPKGSFSTLEIQRTEQGDSAMYLCASSADPRQATNEKLFFGSGTQLSVL.